This entry lists 11 T cell receptor beta chains sequenced from one sample in a study of regulatory T cells in long-lasting Graves disease. According to the study, TCR beta libraries were built with iRepertoire HTBI primers and CDR3-region Arm-PCR. TCRdb fed the multiplex PCR reads into MiXCR, producing one record per CDR3 protein. The sample yields hundreds of thousands of distinct CDR3 sequences, around 16% seen once. Time point here: newly diagnosed GD, antithyroid drugs for less than 3 months. Generation of the TCR library employed RNA extracted from PBMCs. These data also featured in a second study, about T cells in Graves' hyperthyroidism and ophthalmopathy.

Source: peripheral blood mononuclear cells (PBMCs), taken at new diagnosis, from a patient treated with antithyroid drugs. These receptors were taken from a woman aged 40 to 50 with Graves disease.

This clonotype was counted ten times or more. The rearrangement joins TRBV10-3 to TRBJ1-2, with unresolved D. The CDR3 loop spans 14 amino acids. The V and J ends lost 6 bases and 2 bases respectively, with 13 bases between them. Germline-derived CDR1 and CDR2 are ENHRY and SYGVKD. The chain's CDR3 is CAISLGGQNYGYTF. The CDR3 DNA reads TGTGCCATCAGCTTGGGAGGGCAGAACTATGGCTACACCTTC.

This clonotype showed up many times. V and J are TRBV28 and TRBJ2-2; D is perhaps TRBD2 (5 bases). The CDR3 has 15 residues. Germline CDR1 and CDR2: MDHEN and SYDVKM. The ends were cut back, 5 bases at V and 4 bases at J, with 14 bases in the middle. CDR3 protein: CASSPGGSLTGELFF. CDR3 in DNA: TGTGCCAGCAGTCCAGGCGGGTCCCTCACCGGGGAGCTGTTTTTT.

This clonotype was seen ten or more times. The rearrangement joins TRBV11-3 to TRBJ2-7, with D perhaps matching TRBD1 (6 bases). V was pared by 5 bases and J by 3 bases, with 23 bases between. CDR3 length: 17 amino acids. CDR1 and CDR2 (germline): SGHNT, YENEEA. The CDR3 protein is CASSRGWPRDKLYEQYF. The CDR3 DNA follows: TGTGCCAGCAGCCGGGGTTGGCCTCGGGACAAACTCTACGAGCAGTACTTC.

The chain has TRBV5-1 and TRBJ2-7; D possibly corresponds to TRBD1 (5 bases). V dropped 5 bases and J dropped 6 bases, with 12 bases sitting between them. Per the germline V gene, CDR1 is SGHRS and CDR2 is YFSETQ. The CDR3 is 12 amino acids. In DNA form, the CDR3 reads TGCGCCAGCAGTGACAGTTCTACCGAGCAGTACTTC. Amino acids: CASSDSSTEQYF.

The chain has TRBV30 and TRBJ2-7; 9 positions agree with TRBD2. The CDR3 runs to 15 residues. V shed 2 bases, J shed 4 bases, and the junction held 9 bases outside the gene matches. Germline CDR1 GTSNPN, CDR2 SVGIG (reference sequence). CDR3 protein: CAWSPSGNLGYEQYF. As DNA, the CDR3 is TGTGCCTGGAGTCCTAGCGGGAACCTCGGGTACGAGCAGTACTTC.

This chain connects TRBV7-9 to TRBJ1-2; D is uncertain. V lost 3 bases, J lost 2 bases, and 13 bases lay in between. Germline loops: CDR1 SEHNR, CDR2 FQNEAQ (reference sequence). This CDR3 comprises 15 residues. The CDR3 DNA sequence: TGTGCCAGCAGCTTTACGTCACAGCTGAACTATGGCTACACCTTC. Its protein product is CASSFTSQLNYGYTF.

This clonotype was detected many times. V is TRBV9 and J is TRBJ2-1; 11 bases are shared with TRBD2. The germline CDR1 and CDR2 sequences are SGDLS and YYNGEE. The CDR3 runs to 15 residues. Germline trimming cut 0 bases from V and 5 bases from J; bases unmatched to any gene: 1. The CDR3 DNA reads as TGTGCCAGCAGCGTAGAGGGACTAGCGGACAATGAGCAGTTCTTC. Protein product: CASSVEGLADNEQFF. Using reference TRBV9 and TRBJ2-1 for the parts outside the CDR3, the full variable domain is DSGVTQTPKHLITATGQRVTLRCSPRSGDLSVYWYQQSLDQGLQFLIQYYNGEERAKGNILERFSAQQFPDLHSELNLSSLELGDSALYFCASSVEGLADNEQFFGPGTRLTVL.

The sample holds many counts of this clonotype. The rearrangement joins TRBV7-2 to TRBJ2-3, with 10 nucleotides matching TRBD2. Losses at the gene ends were 2 bases for V and 0 bases for J; bases not matched to a gene: 5. Germline assignment: CDR1 SGHTA and CDR2 FQGNSA. CDR3 length: 17 residues. CDR3 loop: CASSLIGLAASTDTQYF. CDR3 DNA sequence: TGTGCCAGCAGCTTAATCGGACTAGCGGCTAGCACAGATACGCAGTATTTT.

This clonotype was seen at least ten times. The chain recombines TRBV7-2 with TRBJ2-4; a possible D gene is TRBD1 (6 bases). Germline CDR1 is SGHTA and CDR2 is FQGNSA. This CDR3 region has 14 residues. The ends were cut back, 4 bases at V and 2 bases at J, with 9 bases in the middle. CDR3 nucleotides: TGTGCCAGCAGCTCGACAGGATCCAAAAACATTCAGTACTTC. Translation: CASSSTGSKNIQYF.

This clonotype has ten or more counts. The DNA for the CDR3 is TGTGCCAGCAGCCCGGGACTAGATACGCAGTATTTT. Translating gives CASSPGLDTQYF. This chain joins TRBV12-3 or TRBV12-4 and TRBJ2-3, with a weak D call TRBD2 (6 bases). The CDR3 is 12 residues long. V dropped 6 bases and J dropped 5 bases, with 9 bases sitting between them.

Ten or more counts support this clonotype. This rearrangement joins TRBV11-2 to TRBJ2-7; weak D call: TRBD1 (6 bases). V shed 2 bases and J shed 5 bases, with 10 bases lying between them. This CDR3 spans 13 amino acids. Germline V gene lookup returns CDR1 SGHAT and CDR2 FQNNGV. This chain's CDR3 is CASSLSDSHEQYF. The CDR3 coding sequence is TGTGCCAGCAGCTTATCGGACAGCCACGAGCAGTACTTC.